The 10 T cell receptor beta chains given below trace back to one sample, sequenced in a study of T cells after yellow fever vaccination. TCRdb passed the 5' RACE reads through MiXCR, listing each CDR3 protein once. The top ten clones hold 15% to 20% of a sample with more than 250,000 distinct CDR3 sequences, 6.8% of them seen once. Sequences were derived from PBMCs, sampled roughly 47 days after the first yellow fever vaccination. These receptors were obtained from a man younger than 30 who received the YFV17D yellow fever vaccine.

This clonotype was seen a few times. V usage is TRBV14 and J usage is TRBJ1-1; tentatively, D is TRBD1 (5 bases). CDR1 and CDR2 (germline): SGHDN, FVKESK. The germline V and J ends were trimmed by 0 bases and 9 bases, with 11 bases remaining between them. The CDR3 length is 13 residues. CDR3 sequence (DNA): TGTGCCAGCAGCCAAGATGGGACCGGGAAAGCTTTCTTT. This encodes CASSQDGTGKAFF. The full variable domain, its missing parts supplied by reference TRBV14 and TRBJ1-1, is EAGVTQFPSHSVIEKGQTVTLRCDPISGHDNLYWYRRVMGKEIKFLLHFVKESKQDESGMPNNRFLAERTGGTYSTLKVQPAELEDSGVYFCASSQDGTGKAFFGQGTRLTVV.

This clonotype appeared many times. V usage is TRBV4-3 and J usage is TRBJ2-1, with a possible D match to TRBD1 (6 bases). CDR1 is LGHNA, CDR2 YSLEER, per germline. Trimming shortened V by 4 bases and J by 4 bases, and 14 bases separated the two germline ends. The CDR3 is made up of 15 amino acids. The CDR3 DNA reads as TGCGCCAGCAGCCCTACGACAGGTCGTTACAATGAGCAGTTCTTC. The encoded protein is CASSPTTGRYNEQFF.

The rearrangement uses TRBV7-2 and TRBJ1-6; D perhaps matches TRBD1 (5 bases). The CDR3 is made up of 16 amino acids. The germline gives CDR1 SGHTA, CDR2 FQGNSA. The ends were cut back, 4 bases at V and 7 bases at J, with 17 bases in the middle. In nucleotides, the CDR3 is TGTGCCAGCAGCTCCCTTAACGTTCAGGGAAATTCACCCCTCCACTTT. This translates into CASSSLNVQGNSPLHF.

This clonotype appeared a few times. The rearrangement joins TRBV3-1 to TRBJ2-7; possible D gene TRBD2, 6 bases. The CDR3 extends over 13 amino acids. CDR1 is LGHDT and CDR2 is YNNKEL in the germline V gene (reference sequence). With 4 bases removed from V and 5 bases from J, the gap between germline ends came to 12 bases. The CDR3 loop reads CASSPRVADEQYF. Here the CDR3 DNA reads TGTGCCAGCAGCCCCCGGGTAGCGGACGAGCAGTACTTC.

The rearrangement joins TRBV3-1 to TRBJ2-6; 8 bases map to TRBD1. With 8 bases clipped from V and 3 bases from J, the junction kept 9 bases outside the gene matches. CDR1 and CDR2 (germline): LGHDT, YNNKEL (reference sequence). The CDR3 is 16 amino acids. The chain's CDR3 is CASVGQGALGANVLTF. DNA of the CDR3: TGTGCCAGCGTCGGCCAGGGGGCGCTTGGGGCCAACGTCCTGACTTTC.

The chain combines TRBV15 with TRBJ2-5; D tentatively reads TRBD1 or TRBD2 (5 bases each). V was cut by 3 bases and J by 2 bases, with 19 bases left in between. The CDR3 is 17 residues long. CDR1 is LNHNV, CDR2 YYDKDF, per germline (reference sequence). In DNA, the CDR3 is TGTGCCACCAGCAGGCCGCCAGAGGGCAGGGATCAAGAGACCCAGTACTTC. It is translated as CATSRPPEGRDQETQYF. The variable domain in full, with the rest retrieved from reference TRBV15 and TRBJ2-5, is DAMVIQNPRYQVTQFGKPVTLSCSQTLNHNVMYWYQQKSSQAPKLLFHYYDKDFNNEADTPDNFQSRRPNTSFCFLDIRSPGLGDTAMYLCATSRPPEGRDQETQYFGPGTRLLVL.

The chain joins TRBV6-5 to TRBJ1-2, with 9 positions matching TRBD1. In germline, CDR1 is MNHEY, CDR2 SVGAGI. The CDR3 runs to 14 residues. J was trimmed by 6 bases and V by 2 bases; bases with no gene match: 4. CDR3 nucleotides: TGTGCCAGCAGTTACGCCGACAGGGGGGATGGCTACACCTTC. It specifies CASSYADRGDGYTF.

This clonotype was seen ten or more times. The chain couples TRBV20-1 to TRBJ1-1; D gene ambiguous. CDR1 and CDR2 from the germline V gene are DFQATT and SNEGSKA (reference sequence). The CDR3 runs 12 residues. With 6 bases removed from V and 1 base from J, the gap between germline ends came to 9 bases. Here the CDR3 reads CSARHSNTEAFF. The DNA for the CDR3 is TGCAGTGCCCGTCATTCGAACACTGAAGCTTTCTTT.

This clonotype was counted only a few times. This chain uses TRBV4-1 with TRBJ2-6; perhaps D is TRBD1 or TRBD2 (5 bases each). The CDR3 sequence is 16 residues long. The V gene's germline CDR1 is MGHRA and CDR2 YSYEKL. V lost 2 bases, J lost 2 bases, and 10 bases lay in between. The CDR3 DNA is TGCGCCAGCAGCCAAACCAGGGACGCTGGGGCCAACGTCCTGACTTTC. Translating gives CASSQTRDAGANVLTF.

V is TRBV21-1 and J is TRBJ1-6; TRBD1, the table's D call, lacks a check against the DNA. TRBV21-1 is described as a pseudogene. CDR3 length: 18 residues. CDR3: CASSKQGSTELHNSPLHF. In nucleotides, the CDR3 is TGTGCCAGCAGCAAACAGGGCAGCACTGAGTTACATAATTCACCCCTCCACTTT.